The 27 T cell receptor delta chains below come from one sample, sequenced in a study of delta chain sequences of gamma delta T cells. TCRdb re-processed the 5' RACE reads via CATT. The table has more than 2,500 delta-chain clones, about 5.9% seen once; the top ten hold around 49%. The sample consisted of either unsorted cells or a sorted T cell fraction (not recorded which). Receptors were obtained from a human donor in good health.

In this sample, this clone turned up a few times. A read error is likely here: a far larger clone is one base away. The same CDR3 arises from other DNA sequences in this sample as well. The gene calls are TRDV1 and TRDJ1; 7 bases align to TRDD3. V was clipped by 2 bases and J by 0 bases; unmatched bases: 15. The CDR3 spans 19 residues. Germline CDR1 TSWWSYY, CDR2 QGS. CDR3: CALGESLGLGISYTDKLIF. CDR3 nucleotide sequence: TGTGCTCTTGGGGAATCTCTCGGACTGGGGATCTCCTACACCGATAAACTCATCTTT.

This clone is termed medium-sized. The chain joins TRDV1 to TRDJ1, with TRDD3 identical over 9 bases. After removal of 2 bases from V and 2 bases from J, the junction contained 18 bases not matched to a gene. This CDR3 has 20 amino acids. The germline CDR1 and CDR2 sequences are TSWWSYY and QGS. The CDR3 DNA sequence: TGTGCTCTTGGGGAAGTGCTCCTACGGGGACTGGGGGACGGAACCGATAAACTCATCTTT. Translating it yields CALGEVLLRGLGDGTDKLIF.

This clone was found many times. V and J are TRDV2 and TRDJ3; D may be TRDD3 (6 bases). Per germline, CDR1 GEAIGNYY and CDR2 EKD. V was cut by 0 bases and J by 0 bases, with 17 bases left in between. The CDR3 is made up of 20 amino acids. The CDR3 DNA is TGTGCCTGTGACACCGTTGGGGGGAACTTGAGCTCCTGGGACACCCGACAGATGTTTTTC. Translated: CACDTVGGNLSSWDTRQMFF.

As regards this clone: An end of the junction does not agree with germline; a read error may underlie this. This sequence joins TRDV2 and TRDJ2; the match to TRDD3 covers 9 bases. The J call is doubtful: the DNA matches TRDJ1 better. CDR1 is GEAIGNYY, CDR2 EKD, per germline. The CDR3 spans 19 residues. CDR3 region: CACDTLLLLGDSPTDKLIF. The DNA for the CDR3 is TGTGCCTGTGACACTCTTCTTCTACTGGGGGACTCACCCACCGATAAGCTCATCTTT.

Concerning this clone: TCRdb attributes to this sequence the protein of a much larger clone, which differs from the DNA translation at residue 10; a read error is likely, and the protein displayed is translated from the DNA. The V gene is TRDV1, the J gene TRDJ1, with D perhaps TRDD3 (6 bases). The CDR3 consists of 20 residues. The germline CDR1 and CDR2 sequences are TSWWSYY and QGS. V was shortened by 3 bases and J by 1 base, with 27 bases between the two germline ends. CDR3 protein: CALGDGVSLRRILLTDKLIF. CDR3 DNA: TGTGCTCTTGGGGATGGGGTTTCCTTGCGTCGGATACTACTCACCGATAAACTCATCTTT.

This clone was picked up a small number of times. There is no V gene call, and the J gene is TRDJ1; whether TRDD3, the table's D call, matches the DNA was not checked. The CDR3 loop spans 18 amino acids. Written as DNA, the CDR3 is TGTGCCCGTGACTCCCTTGGGGGATCCCGATTATACGCCGATAAACTCATCTTT. Translation: CARDSLGGSRLYADKLIF.

The chain recombines TRDV1 with TRDJ1; TRDD3 agrees at 12 bases. After removal of 5 bases from V and 4 bases from J, the junction contained 20 bases not matched to a gene. Germline V gives CDR1 TSWWSYY, CDR2 QGS. This CDR3 has 20 residues. CDR3 region: CALGTTSYSYWGIPNDKLIF. DNA for the CDR3: TGTGCTCTTGGGACTACTTCCTATTCATACTGGGGGATACCGAACGATAAACTCATCTTT.

This clone was recorded a few times. This CDR3 reads CACDDLTGGSGQYTDKLIF. CDR3 coding DNA: TGTGCCTGTGACGACCTTACTGGGGGTTCCGGTCAGTACACCGATAAACTCATCTTT. V and J are TRDV2 and TRDJ1; TRDD3 matches 8 bases. V lost 3 bases and J lost 0; bases outside the gene matches: 17. Germline V CDR1 and CDR2: GEAIGNYY, EKD. The CDR3 runs to 19 residues.

Turning to this clone: This DNA translates differently at residue 6 from the TCRdb protein, which is that of a much larger clone; a read error is likely, and the protein shown is the DNA's own translation. This chain connects TRDV2 to TRDJ3; D is perhaps TRDD3 (5 bases). V was shortened by 0 bases and J by 0 bases, with 23 bases between the two germline ends. From germline, CDR1 is GEAIGNYY and CDR2 EKD. The CDR3 has 22 amino acids. The CDR3 DNA is TGTGCCTGTGACACCGTCGGGGGGCCACGGGGCCCAAGCTCCTGGGACACCCGACAGATGTTTTTC. It translates to CACDTVGGPRGPSSWDTRQMFF.

The gene calls are TRDV2 and TRDJ1, with TRDD3 identical over 7 bases. CDR1 GEAIGNYY and CDR2 EKD come from the germline V gene. The trim removed 7 bases at V and 0 bases at J, leaving 19 bases unmatched. The CDR3 sequence is 18 residues long. The CDR3 reads CACEPVLGTEPYTDKLIF. The CDR3 DNA sequence: TGTGCCTGCGAGCCTGTACTGGGGACCGAGCCGTACACCGATAAACTCATCTTT.

This clone is medium-sized within its sample. The CDR3, as DNA: TGTGCTCTTGGGACCCACCCAGAGAGGGATTATTACACCGATAAACTCATCTTT. This gives the protein CALGTHPERDYYTDKLIF. The chain combines TRDV1 with TRDJ1; D is perhaps TRDD3 (5 bases). V was pared by 5 bases and J by 0 bases, with 22 bases between. The CDR3 extends over 18 amino acids. Germline loops: CDR1 TSWWSYY, CDR2 QGS.

Here the J gene is TRDJ1 and the V gene is not called; the DNA was not compared with TRDD3, the D call given in the table. The CDR3 has 24 amino acids. CDR3 loop: CSGGSSGINAELTVIRSWGDKLIF. CDR3 coding DNA: TGCTCTGGGGGAAGCAGTGGTATCAACGCAGAGTTAACTGTAATACGTTCTTGGGGCGATAAACTCATCTTT.

V usage is TRDV2 and J usage is TRDJ3, with 8 bases fitting TRDD3. Germline loops: CDR1 GEAIGNYY, CDR2 EKD. This CDR3 has 22 residues. Trimming at V came to 0 bases and at J to 0 bases, leaving 15 bases not matched to a gene. The DNA of the CDR3 is TGTGCCTGTGACACCGGACCCTCTACTGGGGGCCAAAGCTCCTGGGACACCCGACAGATGTTTTTC. Encoded protein: CACDTGPSTGGQSSWDTRQMFF.

This clone was seen a handful of times. TCRdb assigns this DNA the protein of a much larger clone, which departs from its translation at residue 14; this likely reflects a read error, and the protein shown comes from translating the DNA. The rearrangement links TRDV1 to TRDJ1; 12 bases agree with TRDD3. With V trimmed by 5 bases and J by 4 bases, 29 bases remained unmatched. Germline lookup yields CDR1 TSWWSYY and CDR2 QGS. The CDR3 has 23 residues. DNA of the CDR3: TGTGCTCTTGGGACTACTTCCTATTCATACTGGGGGATACACTGGAGTGGGGGCGATAAACTCATCTTT. As protein: CALGTTSYSYWGIHWSGGDKLIF.

By sample fraction, this clone is medium-sized. The J gene is TRDJ1, the V gene TRDV2; 12 bases align to TRDD3. The trim removed 0 bases at V and 4 bases at J, leaving 17 bases unmatched. The CDR3 sequence is 20 residues long. Looked up from germline, CDR1 is GEAIGNYY and CDR2 is EKD. The CDR3 region is CACDTVPLLGDTTGIDKLIF. The CDR3 DNA is TGTGCCTGTGACACCGTTCCCTTACTGGGGGATACCACGGGGATCGATAAACTCATCTTT.

This clone is judged medium-sized. The chain carries TRDV2 and TRDJ1, with D perhaps matching TRDD3 (6 bases). Deletions cut 3 bases from V and 3 bases from J, with 16 bases between. Germline loops: CDR1 GEAIGNYY, CDR2 EKD. The length of the CDR3 is 15 residues. CDR3 sequence: CACDPVGGPADKLIF. The CDR3 DNA is TGTGCCTGTGACCCGGTGGGGGGGCCGGCCGATAAACTCATCTTT.

This clone qualifies as medium-sized. Other DNA sequences in this specimen translate into the identical CDR3. The chain carries TRDV1 and TRDJ1, with 8 bases aligning to TRDD3. V shed 0 bases and J 0 bases; nucleotides not matched to a gene: 30. Germline V lookup: CDR1 TSWWSYY, CDR2 QGS. This CDR3 comprises 25 residues. The DNA for the CDR3 is TGTGCTCTTGGGGAACTGCCGCCCAATCCGCGACCCAATGGGCTAATACTGGGGGACACCGATAAACTCATCTTT. This encodes CALGELPPNPRPNGLILGDTDKLIF.

This sequence joins TRDV2 and TRDJ3, with 12 positions matching TRDD3. The J segment lost 3 bases and the V segment lost 3 bases, leaving 8 bases of the junction unmatched. Germline V gene data show CDR1 as GEAIGNYY and CDR2 as EKD. The CDR3 length is 19 residues. CDR3 sequence (DNA): TGTGCCTGTGACCCCTTACTGGGGGATACTAACTGGGACACCCGACAGATGTTTTTC. Amino acids: CACDPLLGDTNWDTRQMFF.

This clone was seen a few times. The rearrangement joins TRDV2 to TRDJ1; 11 bases fit TRDD3. The CDR3 is 19 amino acids. With 3 bases clipped from V and 0 bases from J, the junction kept 14 bases outside the gene matches. CDR1 is GEAIGNYY, CDR2 EKD, per germline. The CDR3: CACDPVDWGIRTYTDKLIF. DNA of the CDR3: TGTGCCTGTGACCCCGTGGATTGGGGGATACGCACCTACACCGATAAACTCATCTTT.

This clone has just a few counts. This CDR3 is CALGEPPMFLLGDTGDKLIF. DNA for the CDR3: TGTGCTCTTGGGGAACCCCCAATGTTCCTACTGGGGGATACTGGGGATAAACTCATCTTT. V and J are TRDV1 and TRDJ1, with TRDD3 matching 12 bases. Per germline, CDR1 TSWWSYY and CDR2 QGS. The CDR3 spans 20 residues. Trimming cost V 1 base and J 5 bases; bases outside gene matches: 17.

This clone was observed at least ten times. The genes are TRDV1 and TRDJ4, with TRDD3 matching 9 bases. The junction had 31 bases not matched to a gene; V was cut back by 2 bases and J by 3 bases. CDR3 size: 23 residues. Germline V gives CDR1 TSWWSYY, CDR2 QGS. CDR3 sequence reads: CALGELEIPNGDTPRGYRRPLIF. The CDR3 DNA reads as TGTGCTCTTGGGGAATTGGAGATACCCAACGGGGATACGCCTCGGGGATACCGGCGACCCCTGATCTTT.

This clone counts as medium-sized. This rearrangement joins TRDV1 to TRDJ1; 9 nucleotides agree with TRDD3. The CDR3 runs to 21 residues. V trimming: 5 bases; J trimming: 0 bases; junction bases outside the gene matches: 22. In germline, CDR1 is TSWWSYY, CDR2 QGS. Here the CDR3 reads CALGPLSYKVLGDPYTDKLIF. The CDR3 DNA is TGTGCTCTTGGGCCGCTTTCCTACAAAGTACTGGGGGACCCGTACACCGATAAACTCATCTTT.

This sequence joins TRDV2 and TRDJ1; 8 bases match TRDD3. Germline loops: CDR1 GEAIGNYY, CDR2 EKD. The CDR3 runs 23 residues. Trimming took 0 bases from V and 0 from J; bases not matched to a gene: 26. The CDR3 here is CACDTVRVGLPSGGEEDTDKLIF. DNA of the CDR3: TGTGCCTGTGACACCGTTAGGGTTGGTCTTCCATCTGGGGGAGAGGAGGACACCGATAAACTCATCTTT.

This clone is medium-sized in the sample. The chain carries TRDV2 and TRDJ3; 8 bases agree with TRDD3. V lost 0 bases, J lost 0 bases, and 6 bases stayed unmatched. Germline V lookup: CDR1 GEAIGNYY, CDR2 EKD. This CDR3 is 19 amino acids long. CDR3 nucleotide sequence: TGTGCCTGTGACACCCTGGGGGAAGTGAGCTCCTGGGACACCCGACAGATGTTTTTC. It codes for CACDTLGEVSSWDTRQMFF.

In this sample, this clone turned up a few times. CDR3 in amino acids: CSGINAEYPTILSWGHCAFLRAQYWAPRAHELIF. The CDR3 nucleotides are TGCAGTGGTATCAACGCAGAGTACCCTACTATTCTTTCTTGGGGGCATTGTGCCTTCCTACGGGCCCAGTACTGGGCTCCACGTGCCCATGAACTCATCTTT. There is no V gene call, and the J gene is TRDJ1; the tabulated D call, TRDD3, remains unverified against the DNA. CDR3 length equals 34 residues.

The chain employs TRDV2 and TRDJ1; TRDD3 aligns across 8 bases. The germline V gene has CDR1 GEAIGNYY and CDR2 EKD. With V trimmed by 0 bases and J by 0 bases, 11 bases remained unmatched. This CDR3 region has 18 residues. The CDR3 spells CACDTVLGVDSYTDKLIF. CDR3 nucleotide sequence: TGTGCCTGTGACACCGTACTGGGGGTCGATTCGTACACCGATAAACTCATCTTT.

In this sample, this clone is medium-sized. V gene TRDV2 combines with J gene TRDJ3, with D unresolved. V shed 0 bases and J shed 1 base, with 12 bases lying between them. The CDR3 contains 18 residues. The germline gives CDR1 GEAIGNYY, CDR2 EKD. The CDR3, as DNA: TGTGCCTGTGACACCTTGGGTGATGTGTCCTGGGACACCCGACAGATGTTTTTC. It specifies CACDTLGDVSWDTRQMFF.